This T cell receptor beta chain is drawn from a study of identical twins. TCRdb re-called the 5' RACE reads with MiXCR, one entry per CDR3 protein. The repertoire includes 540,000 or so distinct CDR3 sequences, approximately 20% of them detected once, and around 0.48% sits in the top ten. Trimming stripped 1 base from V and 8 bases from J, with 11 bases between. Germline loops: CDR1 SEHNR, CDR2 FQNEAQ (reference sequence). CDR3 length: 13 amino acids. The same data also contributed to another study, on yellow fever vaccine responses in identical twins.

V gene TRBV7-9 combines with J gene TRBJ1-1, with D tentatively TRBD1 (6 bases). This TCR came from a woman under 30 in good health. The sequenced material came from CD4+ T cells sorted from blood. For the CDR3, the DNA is TGTGCCAGCAGCTTAGAGGGGGGCCCCGAAGCTTTCTTT. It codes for CASSLEGGPEAFF. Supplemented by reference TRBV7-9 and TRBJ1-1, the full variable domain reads DTGVSQNPRHKITKRGQNVTFRCDPISEHNRLYWYRQTLGQGPEFLTYFQNEAQLEKSRLLSDRFSAERPKGSFSTLEIQRTEQGDSAMYLCASSLEGGPEAFFGQGTRLTVV.